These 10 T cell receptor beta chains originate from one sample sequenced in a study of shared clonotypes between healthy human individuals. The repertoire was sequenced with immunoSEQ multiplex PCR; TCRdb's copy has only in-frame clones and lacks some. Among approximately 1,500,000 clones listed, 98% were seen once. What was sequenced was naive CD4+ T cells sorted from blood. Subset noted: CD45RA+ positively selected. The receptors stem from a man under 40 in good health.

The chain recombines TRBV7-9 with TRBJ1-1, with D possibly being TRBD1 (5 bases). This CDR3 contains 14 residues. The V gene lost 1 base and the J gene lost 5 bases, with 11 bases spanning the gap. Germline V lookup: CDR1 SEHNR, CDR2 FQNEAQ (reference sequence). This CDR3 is CASSLGGAKTEAFF. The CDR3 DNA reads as TGTGCCAGCAGCTTAGGGGGCGCGAAAACTGAAGCTTTCTTT.

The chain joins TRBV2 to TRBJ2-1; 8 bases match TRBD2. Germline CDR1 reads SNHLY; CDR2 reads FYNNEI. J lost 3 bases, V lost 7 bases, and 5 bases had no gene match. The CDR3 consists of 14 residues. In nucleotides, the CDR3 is TGTGCCAGCAACCGGGGGGGAGTCTACAATGAGCAGTTCTTC. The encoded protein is CASNRGGVYNEQFF.

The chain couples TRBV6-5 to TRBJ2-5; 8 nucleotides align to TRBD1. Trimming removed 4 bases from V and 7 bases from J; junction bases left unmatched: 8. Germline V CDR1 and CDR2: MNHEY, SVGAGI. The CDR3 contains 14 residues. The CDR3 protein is CASSSTGGGVTQYF. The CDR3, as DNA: TGTGCCAGCAGTTCTACAGGGGGTGGAGTGACCCAGTACTTC.

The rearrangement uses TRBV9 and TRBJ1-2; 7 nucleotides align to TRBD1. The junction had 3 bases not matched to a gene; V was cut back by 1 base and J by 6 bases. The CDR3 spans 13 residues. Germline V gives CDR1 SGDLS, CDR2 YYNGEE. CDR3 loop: CASSVSGQDGYTF. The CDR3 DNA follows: TGTGCCAGCAGCGTATCCGGACAGGATGGCTACACCTTC.

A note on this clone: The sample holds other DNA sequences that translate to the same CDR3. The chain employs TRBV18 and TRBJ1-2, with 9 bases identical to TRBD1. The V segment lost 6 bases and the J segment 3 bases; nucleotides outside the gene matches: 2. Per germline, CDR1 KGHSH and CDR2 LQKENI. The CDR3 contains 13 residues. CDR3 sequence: CASSWDRDYGYTF. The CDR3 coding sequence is TGTGCCAGCTCTTGGGACAGGGACTATGGCTACACCTTC.

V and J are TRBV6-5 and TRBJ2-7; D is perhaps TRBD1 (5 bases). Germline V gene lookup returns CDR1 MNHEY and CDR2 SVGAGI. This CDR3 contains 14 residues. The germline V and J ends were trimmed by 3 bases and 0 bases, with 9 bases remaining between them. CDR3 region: CASSYETASYEQYF. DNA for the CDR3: TGTGCCAGCAGTTATGAGACAGCCTCCTACGAGCAGTACTTC.

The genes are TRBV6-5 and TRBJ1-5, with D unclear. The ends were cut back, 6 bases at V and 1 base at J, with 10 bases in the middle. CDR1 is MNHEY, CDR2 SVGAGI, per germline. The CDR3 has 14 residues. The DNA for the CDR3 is TGTGCCAGCAGCCCAGACTGGAGCAATCAGCCCCAGCATTTT. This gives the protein CASSPDWSNQPQHF.

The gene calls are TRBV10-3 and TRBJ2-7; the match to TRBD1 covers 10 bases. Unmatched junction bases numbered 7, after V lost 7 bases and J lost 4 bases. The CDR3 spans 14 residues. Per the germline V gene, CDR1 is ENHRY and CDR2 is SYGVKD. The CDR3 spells CAIKPGQGLYEQYF. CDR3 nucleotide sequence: TGTGCCATCAAGCCGGGACAGGGGTTATACGAGCAGTACTTC.

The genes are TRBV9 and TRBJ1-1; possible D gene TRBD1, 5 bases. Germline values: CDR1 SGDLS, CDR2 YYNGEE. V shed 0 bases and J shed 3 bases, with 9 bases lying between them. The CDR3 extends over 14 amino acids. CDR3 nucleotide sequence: TGTGCCAGCAGCGTAGGTCAGGGTCACACTGAAGCTTTCTTT. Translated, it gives CASSVGQGHTEAFF. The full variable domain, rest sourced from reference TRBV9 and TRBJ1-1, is DSGVTQTPKHLITATGQRVTLRCSPRSGDLSVYWYQQSLDQGLQFLIQYYNGEERAKGNILERFSAQQFPDLHSELNLSSLELGDSALYFCASSVGQGHTEAFFGQGTRLTVV.

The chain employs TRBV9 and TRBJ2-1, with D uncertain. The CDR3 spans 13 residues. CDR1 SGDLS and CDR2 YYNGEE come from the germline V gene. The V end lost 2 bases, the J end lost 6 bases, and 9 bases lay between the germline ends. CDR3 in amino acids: CASSVWVSNEQFF. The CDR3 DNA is TGTGCCAGCAGCGTGTGGGTCAGCAATGAGCAGTTCTTC.